This TCR beta chain appears in the sequencing data of a study of shared clonotypes between healthy human individuals. Broader study findings: Sequencing depth was expected to affect clonotype sharing among donors. In this cohort, only blood was sampled, and tissue repertoires likely differ.

Concerning this clone: Its antigen is currently unknown.

Original handling: Filtering differed because ImmunoSEQ produced junction-only sequences that carried no quality scores. Sequencing used immunoSEQ multiplex PCR; TCRdb keeps in-frame clones, though not all of them. V and J calls and clone size are given by that table; D and trimming were obtained from the DNA. The repertoire includes 630,000 or so clones, roughly 98% of them detected once, and around 0.3% sits in the top ten. Germline V gene lookup returns CDR1 LGHNA and CDR2 YSLEER. The CDR3 loop spans 14 amino acids. V was cut by 3 bases and J by 4 bases, with 10 bases left in between. Naive CD8 cells, CD45RO-negative and positively selected for CCR7, excluded terminally differentiated effector memory CD45RA+ cells.

The clonotype originates from a man aged 25-45 years in good health. The chain recombines TRBV4-3 with TRBJ2-1; a possible D gene is TRBD2 (5 bases). Sample: naive CD8+ T cells sorted from blood. CDR3 DNA: TGCGCCAGCAGCCAGTCCAGCGGTTACAATGAGCAGTTCTTC. Amino acids: CASSQSSGYNEQFF.